Reported below is one T cell receptor beta chain. Its antigen remains unknown. This entry comes from a study of cytomegalovirus exposure and HLA in healthy donors. Study-wide background: In a later analysis, the 120 or so validation repertoires were reported to have used the same platform as the approximately 670 first-cohort repertoires. Whole-study findings and limits: Whilst most TCR sequences proved rare, a subset of public TCRs occurred across many donors.

CDR3 length: 15 residues. Trimming left V 4 bases short and J 4 bases short, with 16 bases between. From germline, CDR1 is SGHRS and CDR2 YFSETQ. The method was immunoSEQ multiplex PCR; TCRdb's version includes in-frame clones alone and lacks a portion of them. Here the sample spans about 58,000 clones, about nine tenths being singletons. The validation cohort, a group of more than 100 subjects, included the donors and was separate from the roughly 670-subject first cohort. The sequence derives from a man aged 18 to 30 in good health and CMV-seronegative. The V gene is TRBV5-1, the J gene TRBJ2-3; no reliable D call. Sequences were obtained from PBMCs. This chain's CDR3 is CASSPLAGAADTQYF. The CDR3 nucleotides are TGCGCCAGCAGCCCCTTGGCCGGAGCAGCAGATACGCAGTATTTT.